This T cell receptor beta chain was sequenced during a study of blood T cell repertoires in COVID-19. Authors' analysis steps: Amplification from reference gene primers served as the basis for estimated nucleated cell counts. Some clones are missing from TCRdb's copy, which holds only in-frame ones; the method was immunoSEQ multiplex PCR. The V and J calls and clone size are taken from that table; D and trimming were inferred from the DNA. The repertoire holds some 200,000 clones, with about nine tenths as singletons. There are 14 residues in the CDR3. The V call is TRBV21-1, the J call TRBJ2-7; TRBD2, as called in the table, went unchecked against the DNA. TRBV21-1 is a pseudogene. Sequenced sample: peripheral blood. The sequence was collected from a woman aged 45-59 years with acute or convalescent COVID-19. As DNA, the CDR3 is TGTGCCAGCAGCAAAGCGCGGGGGAACTCCGAGCAGTACTTC. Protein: CASSKARGNSEQYF.